This TCR beta chain stems from a study of blood T cell repertoires in COVID-19. The assay was immunoSEQ multiplex PCR, and TCRdb's table has in-frame clones only and misses some. This table holds 10,000 to 15,000 clones, roughly 82% found once. Trimming shortened V by 5 bases and J by 4 bases, and 17 bases separated the two germline ends. The CDR3 is 15 amino acids. CDR1 and CDR2 from the germline V gene are SNHLY and FYNNEI. The material sequenced was peripheral blood. This TCR was recovered from a woman aged 60 to 75 with acute or convalescent COVID-19. The rearrangement joins TRBV2 to TRBJ1-2, with D hard to call. The CDR3 reads CASSLAGPRGYGYTF. The CDR3 DNA follows: TGTGCCAGCAGTTTGGCAGGACCACGGGGCTATGGCTACACCTTC.